These 15 T cell receptor beta chains originate from one sample sequenced in a study of post-analysis software for immune sequencing data. General study findings and limits: A handful of TRBV segments were significantly more frequent in patients than in controls. TRBV5-6, TRBV5-1 and TRBV20-1 were among these segments.

These TCRs' antigens remain unknown. Unique molecular identifiers had been added to the TCR beta cDNA libraries. TCRdb called the PCR reads again in MiXCR, with one record for every CDR3 protein. The repertoire holds about 500,000 distinct CDR3 sequences, with less than 45% as singletons. What was sequenced was blood. Source of these receptors: a girl aged 10 to 17 with multiple sclerosis.

This clonotype was seen more than once but under ten times. The chain uses TRBV20-1 and TRBJ2-7; 9 positions agree with TRBD2. CDR1 is DFQATT and CDR2 is SNEGSKA in the germline V gene (reference sequence). With V trimmed by 6 bases and J by 0 bases, 15 bases remained unmatched. The CDR3 runs 17 residues. CDR3 nucleotide sequence: TGCAGTGCCCAACCCCCCTCTGGCGGGAGGGCCTCCTACGAGCAGTACTTC. Protein product: CSAQPPSGGRASYEQYF.

This chain joins TRBV29-1 and TRBJ2-7; a possible D gene is TRBD2 (5 bases). Per germline, CDR1 SQVTM and CDR2 ANQGSEA. Trimming removed 4 bases from V and 4 bases from J, with 14 bases in between. The CDR3 is 13 residues long. CDR3 sequence reads: CSVVAGSLYEQYF. The CDR3 region has the DNA TGCAGCGTTGTTGCGGGTTCGCTTTACGAGCAGTACTTC.

V gene TRBV6-2 or TRBV6-3 combines with J gene TRBJ2-7, with 8 bases matching TRBD1. The CDR3 is 18 residues long. Germline lookup yields CDR1 MNHEY and CDR2 SVGEGT. J gave up 4 bases and V 0 bases, and 14 bases lay outside the gene matches. The CDR3 DNA follows: TGTGCCAGCAGTTACTCGGAGTGGGCAGGGGGCTTCTGGTACGAGCAGTACTTC. It yields the protein CASSYSEWAGGFWYEQYF.

The V and J genes are TRBV20-1 and TRBJ2-1; TRBD2 matches 11 bases. The germline CDR1 and CDR2 sequences are DFQATT and SNEGSKA (reference sequence). Trimming cost V 6 bases and J 4 bases; bases outside gene matches: 11. The CDR3 extends over 16 amino acids. The CDR3 is CSAPRLAGFPYNEQFF. CDR3 nucleotides: TGCAGTGCCCCGAGACTAGCGGGGTTCCCTTACAATGAGCAGTTCTTC.

This clonotype was observed a handful of times. The chain has TRBV29-1 and TRBJ1-4; tentatively, D is TRBD1 (5 bases). Germline CDR1 is SQVTM and CDR2 is ANQGSEA. The CDR3 is 14 amino acids. The germline V and J ends were trimmed by 8 bases and 0 bases, with 13 bases remaining between them. DNA of the CDR3: TGCAGCATAATGGGACCGTCAACTAATGAAAAACTGTTTTTT. This gives the protein CSIMGPSTNEKLFF.

J is TRBJ1-2 and V is TRBV12-3 or TRBV12-4; D is unresolved. The CDR3 loop spans 12 amino acids. V shed 3 bases and J shed 9 bases, with 11 bases lying between them. Written as DNA, the CDR3 is TGTGCCAGCAGTTTGCGAGGGTATAGCTACACCTTC. Translation gives CASSLRGYSYTF.

The chain recombines TRBV21-1 with TRBJ1-4. TRBV21-1 is a pseudogene locus. The CDR3 runs 13 residues. CDR3 bases: TGTGCCAGCAGCAAAGCCCTCAATGAAAAACTGTTTTTT. Translating it yields CASSKALNEKLFF.

The chain joins TRBV6-5 to TRBJ1-1; 7 bases map to TRBD1. There are 13 residues in the CDR3. The germline CDR1 and CDR2 sequences are MNHEY and SVGAGI. V lost 6 bases to trimming and J lost 1 base; unmatched junction nucleotides: 2. The CDR3 DNA reads TGTGCCAGCAGACAGGGGAGGAACACTGAAGCTTTCTTT. Residues: CASRQGRNTEAFF.

V and J are TRBV12-3 or TRBV12-4 and TRBJ2-1; 7 positions match TRBD2. This CDR3 spans 16 amino acids. J was trimmed by 8 bases and V by 7 bases; bases with no gene match: 17. The DNA of the CDR3 is TGTGCCAGCACCCTCCCCGGGACTACCCGATTGGATGAGCAGTTCTTC. Protein product: CASTLPGTTRLDEQFF.

The chain carries TRBV6-6 and TRBJ2-1, with D perhaps matching TRBD2 (6 bases). The CDR3 consists of 16 residues. CDR1 MNHNY and CDR2 SVGAGI come from the germline V gene (reference sequence). Deletions cut 6 bases from V and 0 bases from J, with 15 bases between. CDR3 in amino acids: CASRPLQTSSYNEQFF. The CDR3 DNA follows: TGTGCCAGCAGACCCTTACAGACTAGCTCCTACAATGAGCAGTTCTTC.

This clonotype has only a few counts. The chain couples TRBV9 to TRBJ2-5; D possibly corresponds to TRBD2 (5 bases). With 3 bases removed from V and 3 bases from J, the gap between germline ends came to 21 bases. Germline CDR1 is SGDLS and CDR2 is YYNGEE. The CDR3 has 17 amino acids. The CDR3: CASSAEGSLPSEETQYF. The CDR3 DNA reads as TGTGCCAGCAGCGCCGAGGGATCTCTCCCATCAGAAGAGACCCAGTACTTC.

This clonotype has only one observation. V gene TRBV29-1 combines with J gene TRBJ1-2, with D tentatively TRBD1 (5 bases). V lost 5 bases and J lost 2, with 9 bases in between. The V gene's germline CDR1 is SQVTM and CDR2 ANQGSEA. The CDR3 runs 12 residues. The CDR3 DNA reads TGCAGCGTTCCAGGGCCGAACTATGGCTACACCTTC. Translated: CSVPGPNYGYTF.

This clonotype has more than one count but fewer than ten. The V and J genes are TRBV6-5 and TRBJ2-4; no reliable D call. The end of the DNA is better explained by TRBJ2-7, so the J call may be wrong. Germline lookup yields CDR1 MNHEY and CDR2 SVGAGI. The CDR3 length is 12 residues. CDR3 protein: CASSYSAGEQYF. Here the CDR3 DNA reads TGTGCCAGCAGTTACTCCGCCGGCGAGCAGTACTTC.

J is TRBJ2-1 and V is TRBV15, with D perhaps given as TRBD1 or TRBD2 (6 bases each). V was cut by 0 bases and J by 2 bases, with 17 bases left in between. Germline V gene data show CDR1 as LNHNV and CDR2 as YYDKDF (reference sequence). The CDR3 totals 18 residues. The CDR3 DNA reads TGTGCCACCAGCAGAGATCGTATTCCGGGGGCGGCCTACAATGAGCAGTTCTTC. This gives the protein CATSRDRIPGAAYNEQFF. Complete variable domain (other parts from reference TRBV15 and TRBJ2-1): DAMVIQNPRYQVTQFGKPVTLSCSQTLNHNVMYWYQQKSSQAPKLLFHYYDKDFNNEADTPDNFQSRRPNTSFCFLDIRSPGLGDTAMYLCATSRDRIPGAAYNEQFFGPGTRLTVL.

This clonotype was counted a single time. This sequence joins TRBV20-1 and TRBJ2-1, with 8 positions matching TRBD2. The junction had 13 bases not matched to a gene; V was cut back by 0 bases and J by 9 bases. CDR1 DFQATT and CDR2 SNEGSKA come from the germline V gene (reference sequence). The CDR3 totals 16 residues. For the CDR3, the DNA is TGCAGTGCTAGAGATCCGTTTCGGGAGGGCCTTGGTGAGCAGTTCTTC. Translation: CSARDPFREGLGEQFF.